Described below is a single T cell receptor (beta chain) sequence and its context. Its cognate antigen has yet to be identified. One base away there is no much larger clone; base qualities are not given. This record belongs to a study of T-cell memory formation after mild COVID-19 (dated by TCRdb to 2020 to 2022). About the full investigation: Most TCR sequence clusters were specific to one of the two donors. Longitudinal TCRalpha and TCRbeta repertoire sequencing tracked T-cell clones expanding and contracting after mild COVID-19 in a couple of donors. Two young, previously healthy adult volunteers made up the cohort, one male and one female. The full study reports these points: Balanced CD4/CD8 phenotypes were observed for clones contracting from day 15 to 85, whereas a bias towards CD4+ was observed for a second wave of clones expanding from day 15 to 37. Contracting CD4+ clones turned up mainly in the CM and EM memory subsets, whereas EMRA was where CD8+ clones were enriched. The detection of some responding clones in pre-infection memory suggests that pre-existing cross-reactive memory T cells joined the SARS-CoV-2 response. The second-wave clones that peaked on day 37 were not confirmed to be SARS-CoV-2 specific. Only a couple of mild cases were covered by the study, and larger cohorts that include severe cases with pre-infection samples were considered necessary.

Ficoll-Paque density gradient centrifugation was the method used to isolate PBMCs. Sequencer: Illumina NovaSeq 6000. TCRalpha and TCRbeta cDNA libraries were built by 5'RACE with constant-segment primers, adding sample barcodes and unique molecular identifiers. RNA was extracted from every sample with Trizol reagent. Library amplification was performed in two PCR steps, and a second sample barcode and Illumina TruSeq adapters were introduced in the second step. The libraries were sequenced on an Illumina NovaSeq using 2 x 150 bp paired-end reads. The authors' pipeline ran thus. With migec v1.2.7, reads were demultiplexed and then collapsed into UMI-guided consensus sequences. With mixcr v2.1.11, UMI consensuses were aligned to TRA and TRB V and J templates and assembled into clonotypes. Expanded or contracted clonotypes were those called significant by both edgeR and NoisET, with noise models trained on biological replicates. For edgeR calls, the cutoffs were a false discovery rate-adjusted p below 0.01 and a log2 fold-change threshold of 1. As an exploratory analysis of dynamics, max-normalized trajectories of the 1000 most abundant clonotypes were examined with PCA combined with hierarchical clustering. Separately sequenced CD4+ and CD8+ repertoires were used to assign a CD4 or CD8 phenotype to each responding clone. TCRdb cleaned the public reads at Q25 with fastp, built clones with MiXCR and kept in-frame beta chains. Rows with a matching CDR3 protein are joined into one entry that keeps the most common DNA and genes. These V and J calls derive from TCRdb rather than the authors' analysis. The sample table holds over 450,000 distinct CDR3 sequences, of which about a fifth were seen once. The ten largest clones take up around 13% of the sample.

The CDR3 spans 15 residues, from the cysteine through the phenylalanine. Here the CDR3 DNA is all that survives: 45 bases in frame from base 1. V and J are truncated by 2 bases and 2 bases respectively, leaving an intervening sequence of 10 bases. For CDR1 and CDR2, the germline V gene lists SGHVS and FQNEAQ. This receptor was identified in an adult woman who had mild COVID-19 (a few samples of this study predate the infection). The sample titles of this study are shuffled in the database, so cell type and time point are left out; the donor was told from shared clones. Here the chain combines TRBV7-8 and TRBJ1-5; no D gene is confidently identified. The specimen sequenced was PBMCs or a T cell subset sorted from them (not recorded which). CDR3 protein: CASSLSIAGNQPQHF. Read as DNA, the sequence is TGTGCCAGCAGCTTATCGATAGCGGGCAATCAGCCCCAGCATTTT. Where the CDR3 stops, the reference TRBV7-8 and TRBJ1-5 genes take over; the full variable domain is GAGVSQSPRYKVAKRGQDVALRCDPISGHVSLFWYQQALGQGPEFLTYFQNEAQLDKSGLPSDRFFAERPEGSVSTLKIQRTQQEDSAVYLCASSLSIAGNQPQHFGDGTRLSIL.